A single T cell receptor (beta chain) is shown here with its context. What it recognizes is unknown. The source of the sample is a study of cytomegalovirus exposure and HLA in healthy donors. Trimming removed 0 bases at V and 9 bases at J, with 11 bases between. Germline CDR1 is MRHNA and CDR2 is SNTAGT. The CDR3 is made up of 14 amino acids. Regarding the study as a whole: Later examination showed HLA-associated TCR beta chains had greater clonal expansion than equally common others.

PCR was performed using 60 Vbeta and 13 Jbeta primers. Clones were sequenced by immunoSEQ multiplex PCR, and TCRdb holds only the in-frame ones, with some missing. This table has about 150,000 clones, roughly 80% appearing once. The source of this sequence is a man in his forties in good health and CMV-seropositive. This chain connects TRBV6-4 to TRBJ2-2, with no clear D. The sample consisted of PBMCs. CDR3 coding DNA: TGTGCCAGCAGTGACTCACGCGGTCCGCGGGAGCTGTTTTTT. Translating it yields CASSDSRGPRELFF.